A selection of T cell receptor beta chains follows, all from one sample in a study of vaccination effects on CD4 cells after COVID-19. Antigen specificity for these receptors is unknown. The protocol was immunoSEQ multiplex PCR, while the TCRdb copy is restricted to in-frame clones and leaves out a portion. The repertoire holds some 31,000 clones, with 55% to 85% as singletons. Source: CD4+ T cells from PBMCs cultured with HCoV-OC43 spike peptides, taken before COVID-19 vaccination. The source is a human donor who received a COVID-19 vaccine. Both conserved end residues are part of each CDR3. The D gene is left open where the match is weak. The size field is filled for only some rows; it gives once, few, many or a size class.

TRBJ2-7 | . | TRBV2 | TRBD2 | CASSEWGGIGEQYF | TGTGCCAGCAGTGAATGGGGGGGTATCGGCGAGCAGTACTTC
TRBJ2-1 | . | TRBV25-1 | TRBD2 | CASSESLAESNEQFF | TGTGCCAGCAGTGAATCACTAGCGGAGAGCAATGAGCAGTTCTTC
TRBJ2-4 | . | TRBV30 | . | CAWRGASGDKNIQYF | TGTGCCTGGAGGGGGGCTAGCGGCGACAAAAACATTCAGTACTTC
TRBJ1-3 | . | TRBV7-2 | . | CASSSYPLGDPAGNTIYF | TGTGCCAGCAGCTCATACCCCCTGGGGGACCCTGCCGGAAACACCATATATTTT
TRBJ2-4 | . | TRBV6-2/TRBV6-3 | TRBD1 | CASSYLDRVFKNIQYF | TGTGCCAGCAGTTACCTGGACAGGGTGTTCAAAAACATTCAGTACTTC
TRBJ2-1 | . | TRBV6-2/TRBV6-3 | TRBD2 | CASSYLAGGQGEQFF | TGTGCCAGCAGTTACCTAGCGGGGGGGCAGGGTGAGCAGTTCTTC
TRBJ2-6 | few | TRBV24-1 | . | CATSVVTPKGERGANVLTF | TGTGCCACCAGTGTTGTAACCCCTAAAGGGGAGCGAGGGGCCAACGTCCTGACTTTC
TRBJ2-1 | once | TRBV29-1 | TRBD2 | CSVESSGRDDEQFF | TGCAGCGTTGAGTCTAGCGGGAGGGATGATGAGCAGTTCTTC
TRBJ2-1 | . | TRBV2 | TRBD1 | CACGQGVNEQFF | TGTGCCTGCGGACAGGGGGTCAATGAGCAGTTCTTC
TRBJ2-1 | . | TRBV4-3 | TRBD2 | CASSQKLAGASYNEQFF | TGCGCCAGCAGCCAAAAACTAGCGGGGGCCTCCTACAATGAGCAGTTCTTC
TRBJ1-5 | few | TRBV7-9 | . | CASGWVNQPQHF | TGTGCCAGCGGTTGGGTCAATCAGCCCCAGCATTTT